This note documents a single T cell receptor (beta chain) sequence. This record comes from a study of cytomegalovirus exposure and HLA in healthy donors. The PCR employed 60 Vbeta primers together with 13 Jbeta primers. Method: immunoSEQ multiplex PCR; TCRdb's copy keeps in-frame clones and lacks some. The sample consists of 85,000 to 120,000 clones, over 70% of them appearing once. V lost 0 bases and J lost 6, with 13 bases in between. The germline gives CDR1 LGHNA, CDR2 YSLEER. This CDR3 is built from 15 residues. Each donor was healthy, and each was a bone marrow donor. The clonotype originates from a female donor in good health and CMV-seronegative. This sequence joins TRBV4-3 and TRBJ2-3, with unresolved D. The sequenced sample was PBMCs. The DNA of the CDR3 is TGCGCCAGCAGCCAAGATCGACCACCAGCGGATACGCAGTATTTT. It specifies CASSQDRPPADTQYF.